This T cell receptor beta chain is from a study of radiotherapy plus CTLA-4 blockade in lung cancer. Study at large: Objective response rate was around 20%; disease control rate, around 30%. Broader study findings: TCR clones originating in tumors grew in number in blood after radiotherapy plus ipilimumab. Alongside interferon-beta, early blood T cell clone dynamics were reportedly the best predictor of response.

Notes on this clone: Its antigen remains unknown.

V was pared by 6 bases and J by 6 bases, with 13 bases between. Germline assignment: CDR1 MNHEY and CDR2 SVGAGI. The CDR3 totals 13 residues. Clones were sequenced by immunoSEQ multiplex PCR, and TCRdb holds only the in-frame ones, with some missing. The repertoire has 35,000 to 50,000 clones, roughly 76% of them found once; the top ten carry 3% to 4%. Participants had chemo-refractory metastatic non-small-cell lung cancer and were treated with focal radiation plus ipilimumab CTLA-4 blockade. The genes are TRBV6-5 and TRBJ2-3, with D perhaps matching TRBD1 (5 bases). Here the sequenced sample was peripheral blood, taken from a patient treated with radiotherapy plus ipilimumab. This sequence originates from a human donor with non-small cell lung cancer who had a complete response to radiotherapy plus ipilimumab. Written as DNA, the CDR3 is TGTGCCAGCAGGGACACTCTGGGGGATACGCAGTATTTT. It is translated as CASRDTLGDTQYF.